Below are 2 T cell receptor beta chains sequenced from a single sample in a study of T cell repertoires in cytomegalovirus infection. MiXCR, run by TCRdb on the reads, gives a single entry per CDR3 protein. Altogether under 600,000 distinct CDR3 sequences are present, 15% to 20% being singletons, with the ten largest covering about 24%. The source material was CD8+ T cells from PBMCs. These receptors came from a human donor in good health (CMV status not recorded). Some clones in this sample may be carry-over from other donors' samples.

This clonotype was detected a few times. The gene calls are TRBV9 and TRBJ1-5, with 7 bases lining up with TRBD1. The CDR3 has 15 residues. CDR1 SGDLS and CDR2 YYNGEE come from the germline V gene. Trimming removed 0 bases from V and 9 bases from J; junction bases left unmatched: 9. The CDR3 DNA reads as TGTGCCAGCAGCGTAGAGGGGGCCCCCTCTAGGCCCCAGCATTTT. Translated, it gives CASSVEGAPSRPQHF.

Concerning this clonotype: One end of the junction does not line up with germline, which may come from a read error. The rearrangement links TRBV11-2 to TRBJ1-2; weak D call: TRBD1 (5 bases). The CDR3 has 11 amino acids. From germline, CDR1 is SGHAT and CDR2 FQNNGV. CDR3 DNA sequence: TGTTCCACCCAGGGTCAGTATGGCTACAACTTC. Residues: CSTQGQYGYNF. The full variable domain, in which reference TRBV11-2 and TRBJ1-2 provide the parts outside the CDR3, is EAGVAQSPRYKIIEKRQSVAFWCNPISGHATLYWYQQILGQGPKLLIQFQNNGVVDDSQLPKDRFSAERLKGVDSTLKIQPAKLEDSAVYLCSTQGQYGYNFGSGTRLTVV.